This T cell receptor (beta chain) emerged from a study of cytomegalovirus exposure and HLA in healthy donors. A multiplex PCR was run with 60 Vbeta primers and 13 Jbeta primers. Sequencing was performed with immunoSEQ multiplex PCR; in TCRdb, only in-frame clones are kept and a portion is missing. Of 130,000 to 150,000 clones detected, 80% appear once; the ten largest clones hold 4.5% to 6.5%. General observations from the study: DRB1 showed the most TCR associations and HLA-C the fewest in a later analysis, as rates varied by HLA locus.

Looked up from germline, CDR1 is SGHVS and CDR2 is FNYEAQ. The CDR3 sequence is 14 residues long. V lost 4 bases and J lost 5, with 11 bases in between. Points on this clone: The antigen remains undetermined.

The J gene is TRBJ1-4, the V gene TRBV7-6; the D is unclear. The sequence was collected from a male donor in good health and CMV-seronegative. Sequences were obtained from PBMCs. Written as DNA, the CDR3 is TGTGCCAGCAGCTCCGGGTGGGTCAATGAAAAACTGTTTTTT. It yields the protein CASSSGWVNEKLFF.